A selection of T cell receptor beta chains follows, all from one sample in a study of T-cell memory formation after mild COVID-19. TCRdb reprocessed the 5' RACE reads with MiXCR, giving one entry per CDR3 protein. The sample records 350,000 to 400,000 distinct CDR3 sequences, about 21% being singletons. The sequenced sample consisted of PBMCs or a T cell subset sorted from them (not recorded which). Source of these receptors: an adult woman who had mild COVID-19 (a few samples of this study predate the infection). Cell type and time point are not known. Each CDR3 is given with its conserved first and last residue.

v_gene	CDR3aa
TRBV2	CASSARPLGEQYF
TRBV12-3/TRBV12-4	CASSRGQENTGELFF
TRBV4-1	CASSQGGGTYNEQFF
TRBV4-1	CASSQVGEEGINEQFF
TRBV11-2	CASSLKTNYGYTF
TRBV7-9	CASSPPSGPYNEQFF
TRBV20-1	CSARSLAGGDEQFF
TRBV12-3/TRBV12-4	CASSPDGIGGYEQYF
TRBV7-6	CASSINPARVTDTQYF
TRBV5-1	CASSLGTVSANTIYF
TRBV11-2	CASSLNPTGAITGELFF
TRBV12-3/TRBV12-4	CASSFSIGSGYTF
TRBV7-2	CASSNAVRGTQYF
TRBV18	CASSPPGGITEAFF
TRBV20-1	CSATTSGNTIYF
TRBV4-1	CASSQDTGDGYTF
TRBV24-1	CATSDFNQPQHF
TRBV18	CASSPATGGTKNIQYF
TRBV7-3	CASSLTGTDNEQFF
TRBV6-2/TRBV6-3	CASSGTSDPYQETQYF
TRBV5-6	CASSLRRAGVGQETQYF
TRBV29-1	CSVDRAYGYTF
TRBV5-1	CASSISGVSEAFF
TRBV5-6	CASSAVASPLHF
TRBV10-3	CAIRDSTGREQFF
TRBV5-1	CASSLGQGSPYEQYF
TRBV20-1	CSASGLLSFYEQYF
TRBV30	CAWSVLRNNEQFF
TRBV20-1	CSARGRTGGRNSPLHF
TRBV3-1	CASSPGMGPQHF
TRBV6-5	CASSYGGEGNQPQHF
TRBV7-3	CASSSRGRETQYF
TRBV4-1	CASSHSGGRETQYF
TRBV10-2	CASSDPVGTTGELFF
TRBV9	CASSVDGRLAGQIITDTQYF
TRBV11-3	CASSSSGSWSTDTQYF
TRBV2	CASSGDGWDKNQPQHF
TRBV4-2	CASSQDHRGMNTEAFF
TRBV4-1	CASSQDPGGSTQYF
TRBV24-1	CATSGKQGVDEQYF
TRBV3-1	CASSPGDRGHDQPQHF
TRBV4-2	CASSQESRGYYEQYF
TRBV4-1	CASSPRERYLGETQYF
TRBV12-3/TRBV12-4	CASTPTGRSGYTF
TRBV7-8	CASSRDPFGQYF
TRBV12-5	CASGLDSRYGYTF
TRBV7-9	CASSVREVWNYGYTF
TRBV6-2/TRBV6-3	CASSYWDTGELFF
TRBV7-3	CASSPSLPRSIYEQYF
TRBV24-1	CATSIRDNYGYTF
TRBV24-1	CATGNGVSTDTQYF
TRBV27	CASSYNPSGKGYTF